These 16 T cell receptor beta chains were all obtained from the same sample, sequenced in a study of graft-versus-host responses after intestinal transplantation. For these TCRs, the target antigens are not known. The repertoire was sequenced with immunoSEQ multiplex PCR; TCRdb's copy has only in-frame clones and lacks some. The sample carries approximately 75,000 clones, roughly 94% recorded once. Source: unstimulated CD8+ T cells sorted from spleen or lymph node cells, taken before intestinal transplant. The receptors were gathered from a human donor who received an intestinal transplant.

The gene calls are TRBV4-3 and TRBJ2-5; D gene ambiguous. Germline V gene lookup returns CDR1 LGHNA and CDR2 YSLEER. The ends were cut back, 4 bases at V and 5 bases at J, with 17 bases in the middle. CDR3 size: 15 residues. CDR3 in DNA: TGCGCCAGCAGCCCAATAGACCTCTTCTCCGAGACCCAGTACTTC. Translation: CASSPIDLFSETQYF.

The chain has TRBV6-5 and TRBJ2-5; TRBD2 is a possible D gene (5 bases). The CDR3 runs to 14 residues. Germline assignment: CDR1 MNHEY and CDR2 SVGAGI. Trimming left V 8 bases short and J 5 bases short, with 18 bases between. This CDR3 is CASAELESGETQYF. The CDR3 bases are TGTGCCAGCGCCGAGTTGGAGTCGGGGGAGACCCAGTACTTC.

The rearrangement links TRBV19 to TRBJ2-2; possibly TRBD2 for D (8 bases). Germline values: CDR1 LNHDA, CDR2 SQIVND (reference sequence). Trimming pared 3 bases from V and 5 bases from J, leaving 16 bases between. The CDR3 sequence is 16 residues long. CDR3 sequence (DNA): TGTGCCAGTAGTATCTCTTTAGCGGGACAGACCGGGGAGCTGTTTTTT. Translated, it gives CASSISLAGQTGELFF.

This rearrangement joins TRBV6-1 to TRBJ2-1; 10 bases align to TRBD2. The CDR3 is 14 amino acids. The germline CDR1 and CDR2 sequences are MNHNS and SASEGT. With 8 bases clipped from V and 7 bases from J, the junction kept 8 bases outside the gene matches. The CDR3 nucleotides read TGTGCCAGCGCGTACTGGACTAGCGGAAATGAGCAGTTCTTC. Translation gives CASAYWTSGNEQFF.

This chain uses TRBV7-9 with TRBJ1-2, with D possibly TRBD1 on 6 matching bases. In germline, CDR1 is SEHNR, CDR2 FQNEAQ (reference sequence). V was clipped by 1 base and J by 1 base, with 16 bases between them. This CDR3 region has 17 residues. The CDR3 nucleotides are TGTGCCAGCAGCTTAGATGGTTGGACAGCCAATAACTATGGCTACACCTTC. It encodes CASSLDGWTANNYGYTF.

The rearrangement joins TRBV6-6 to TRBJ2-5; weak D call: TRBD2 (5 bases). V gave up 0 bases and J gave up 4 bases, with 9 bases separating them. The V gene's germline CDR1 is MNHNY and CDR2 SVGAGI (reference sequence). The CDR3 is made up of 14 amino acids. CDR3 DNA: TGTGCCAGCAGTTACTCGGACTTCCCAGAGACCCAGTACTTC. Amino acid sequence: CASSYSDFPETQYF.

The V gene is TRBV9, the J gene TRBJ2-5; perhaps D is TRBD1 or TRBD2 (5 bases each). V lost 0 bases and J lost 5, with 17 bases in between. CDR3 length: 16 amino acids. Germline assignment: CDR1 SGDLS and CDR2 YYNGEE. CDR3 nucleotide sequence: TGTGCCAGCAGCGTAGGTATGGGGGTGAATGGGGAGACCCAGTACTTC. It is translated as CASSVGMGVNGETQYF.

The chain has TRBV9 and TRBJ1-2, with 7 bases aligning to TRBD1. V shed 4 bases and J 4 bases; nucleotides not matched to a gene: 4. The CDR3 sequence is 13 residues long. Germline CDR1 and CDR2: SGDLS and YYNGEE. DNA for the CDR3: TGTGCCAGCAGCTTCGGGACAGCCTATGGCTACACCTTC. Its protein product is CASSFGTAYGYTF. Full variable domain (rest looked up from reference TRBV9 and TRBJ1-2): DSGVTQTPKHLITATGQRVTLRCSPRSGDLSVYWYQQSLDQGLQFLIQYYNGEERAKGNILERFSAQQFPDLHSELNLSSLELGDSALYFCASSFGTAYGYTFGSGTRLTVV.

CDR3 bases: TGTGCCAGCAGCCCCGGCCCCCTATACGAGCAGTACTTC. The encoded protein is CASSPGPLYEQYF. The gene calls are TRBV5-6 and TRBJ2-7; D uncertain. Trimming took off 4 bases at V and 4 bases at J, with 12 bases between the two ends. Germline-derived CDR1 and CDR2 are SGHDT and YYEEEE. This CDR3 comprises 13 residues. The full variable domain, completed using reference TRBV5-6 and TRBJ2-7, is DAGVTQSPTHLIKTRGQQVTLRCSPKSGHDTVSWYQQALGQGPQFIFQYYEEEERQRGNFPDRFSGHQFPNYSSELNVNALLLGDSALYLCASSPGPLYEQYFGPGTRLTVT.

The V and J genes are TRBV10-2 and TRBJ1-6; D is unclear. The germline CDR1 and CDR2 sequences are WSHSY and SAAADI. The V gene lost 8 bases and the J gene lost 8 bases, with 10 bases spanning the gap. This CDR3 is 12 amino acids long. The CDR3 region is CASSLGDSPLHF. CDR3 DNA: TGCGCCAGCTCCCTTGGGGATTCACCCCTCCACTTT.

This clone has only one observation. V and J are TRBV9 and TRBJ2-3; unclear D gene. Trimming pared 1 base from V and 2 bases from J, leaving 11 bases between. Germline V CDR1 and CDR2: SGDLS, YYNGEE. The CDR3 runs to 15 residues. CDR3: CASSVQYSSTDTQYF. The CDR3 DNA follows: TGTGCCAGCAGCGTACAGTACAGCTCCACAGATACGCAGTATTTT. Based on the CDR3 plus reference TRBV9 and TRBJ2-3, the full variable domain is DSGVTQTPKHLITATGQRVTLRCSPRSGDLSVYWYQQSLDQGLQFLIQYYNGEERAKGNILERFSAQQFPDLHSELNLSSLELGDSALYFCASSVQYSSTDTQYFGPGTRLTVL.

The chain combines TRBV6-1 with TRBJ1-1; no clear D gene. This CDR3 contains 14 residues. CDR1 is MNHNS and CDR2 is SASEGT in the germline V gene. V was trimmed by 1 base and J by 1 base, leaving 7 bases between them. CDR3: CASSEELTNTEAFF. Written as DNA, the CDR3 is TGTGCCAGCAGTGAAGAACTGACGAACACTGAAGCTTTCTTT.

This chain uses TRBV6-6 with TRBJ1-6; 9 bases fit TRBD1. Germline loops: CDR1 MNHNY, CDR2 SVGAGI (reference sequence). V dropped 5 bases and J dropped 5; count of bases not matched to a gene: 7. This CDR3 contains 16 residues. CDR3 nucleotide sequence: TGTGCCAGCAGTACGGGACAGGGATGGGATAATTCACCCCTCCACTTT. Residues: CASSTGQGWDNSPLHF.

The gene calls are TRBV10-2 and TRBJ2-1; 8 bases align to TRBD2. This CDR3 is 16 amino acids long. Per germline, CDR1 WSHSY and CDR2 SAAADI. With 3 bases clipped from V and 9 bases from J, the junction kept 13 bases outside the gene matches. The CDR3 DNA reads as TGCGCCAGCAGTGACCGGGAGGGAGGCAGATCGGGTGAGCAGTTCTTC. This translates into CASSDREGGRSGEQFF.

V is TRBV7-6 and J is TRBJ1-3, with D perhaps TRBD1 (6 bases). CDR1 and CDR2 (germline): SGHVS, FNYEAQ. Trimming stripped 2 bases from V and 4 bases from J, with 21 bases between. CDR3 length equals 18 residues. CDR3: CASSLSSQGPDKGNTIYF. In DNA form, the CDR3 reads TGTGCCAGCAGCTTAAGCTCGCAGGGGCCGGATAAAGGAAACACCATATATTTT. The full variable domain, with the rest looked up from reference TRBV7-6 and TRBJ1-3, is GAGVSQSPRYKVTKRGQDVALRCDPISGHVSLYWYRQALGQGPEFLTYFNYEAQQDKSGLPNDRFSAERPEGSISTLTIQRTEQRDSAMYRCASSLSSQGPDKGNTIYFGEGSWLTVV.

This rearrangement joins TRBV6-1 to TRBJ1-1; possibly TRBD1 for D (6 bases). The CDR3 extends over 14 amino acids. From germline, CDR1 is MNHNS and CDR2 SASEGT. The V and J ends lost 3 bases and 3 bases respectively, with 11 bases between them. The CDR3 nucleotides read TGTGCCAGCAGTGACCTGCCAGGGGACACTGAAGCTTTCTTT. It is translated as CASSDLPGDTEAFF.